Sequencing of this T cell receptor (beta chain) was carried out in a study of blood T cells in healthy people across ages. A second PCR, run for roughly 7 to 11 cycles, used a sample-barcoded 5' primer plus a J-beta primer mix. One entry per CDR3 protein results from TCRdb running MiXCR on the 5' RACE reads. The data contain over 950,000 distinct CDR3 sequences, around two fifths of them seen just once; the ten biggest clones take up over 10%. Trimming pared 6 bases from V and 5 bases from J, leaving 14 bases between. The V gene's germline CDR1 is SQVTM and CDR2 ANQGSEA. The length of the CDR3 is 13 residues.

The receptor was derived from a man in his late teens or twenties in good health. Sequencing was performed on blood. The chain carries TRBV29-1 and TRBJ1-5; weak D call: TRBD1 (6 bases). In nucleotides, the CDR3 is TGCAGCGTCCAGGACAGCAATCATCAGCCCCAGCATTTT. Its protein is CSVQDSNHQPQHF.